This TCR beta chain was observed in a study of primary melanoma T cells and metastatic recurrence (TCRdb year 2020). At the level of the whole study: The cohort consisted of approximately 180 primary melanomas of stage T2 to T4, each more than 1 mm thick. Whether T-cell fraction and T-cell repertoire clonality in primary melanoma tumors predicted patient outcome was tested in the study. Progression-free survival was the clinical outcome compared against the T-cell fraction measured by TCR beta sequencing. Histopathological grading of tumor-infiltrating lymphocytes was compared with the T-cell fraction derived from sequencing. Summary of the overall study and its limitations: An effective T-cell-mediated antitumor response in primary melanoma was framed by the authors only as a suggestion, not a demonstrated mechanism. Progression-free survival was reportedly predicted by the tumor T-cell fraction independently of age, mitotic rate, ulceration and thickness. Adding T-cell fraction to tumor thickness reportedly improved progression-free survival prediction more than adding any other histopathological variable. A T-cell fraction greater than 20% appeared to be protective whatever the ulceration status, mitotic rate or nodal disease.

The patients had surgically resected primary melanoma that was considered potentially curable but at risk of metastatic recurrence. With respect to this clone: The antigen it recognizes is unknown. Base-call qualities are not available, and no considerably larger clone is one nucleotide away.

V drops 3 bases and J drops 5 bases, leaving 17 bases in between. The CDR3, cysteine through phenylalanine, is 15 amino acids long. CDR3 DNA only is kept here, 45 bases in frame from base 1. CDR1 MNHGY and CDR2 SAAAGT were looked up in the germline V gene. Preparation of the library involved the immunoSEQ multiplex PCR assay. Primary melanoma tumor tissue underwent high-throughput sequencing of the T-cell receptor beta chain. In the source study's methods: Repertoire analyses included TCRB CDR3 sharing between samples and the distribution of insertions and deletions. The predictive value of the T-cell fraction was ranked against histopathological variables by a gradient-boosted model. TCRdb took over this immuneACCESS table, retaining in-frame rearrangements with V and J assigned. Such tables are incomplete; in checked studies, under half of the missing clones stem from an unresolved V gene, and the remainder is unexplained. V and J calls and clone size are given by that table; D and trimming were obtained from the DNA. For this sample the table gives over 2,000 clones, of which approximately 71% were detected only once. The leading ten clones occupy about 26% of the sample.

The sequence was collected from a human donor with melanoma. The chain links TRBV6-8 with TRBJ2-7, with no confident D gene call. Input material: melanoma tumor tissue. For the CDR3, the sequence is CASSYSSGLLDEQYF. The nucleotide sequence is given as TGTGCCAGCAGTTATTCTAGTGGCCTACTTGACGAGCAGTACTTC.